These 20 T cell receptor beta chains were all obtained from the same sample, sequenced in a study of blood T cell repertoires in COVID-19. TCRdb's copy holds only in-frame clones and misses some; the assay was immunoSEQ multiplex PCR. This table holds 250,000 to 350,000 clones, approximately 90% found once. The sample taken for sequencing was peripheral blood. These receptors were taken from a woman in her forties or fifties who had recovered from COVID-19.

The rearrangement uses TRBV30 and TRBJ2-3, with 8 bases fitting TRBD2. In germline, CDR1 is GTSNPN, CDR2 SVGIG (reference sequence). The V and J ends lost 2 bases and 1 base, in that order; junction bases with no gene match: 8. The CDR3 extends over 16 amino acids. CDR3 DNA: TGTGCCTGGAGTCAACCCCTGACTAGCGGCACAGATACGCAGTATTTT. This translates into CAWSQPLTSGTDTQYF.

The V and J genes are TRBV7-9 and TRBJ2-5; TRBD1 is a possible D gene (5 bases). From germline, CDR1 is SEHNR and CDR2 FQNEAQ (reference sequence). This CDR3 is built from 13 residues. V shed 3 bases and J shed 4 bases, with 9 bases lying between them. CDR3 amino acids: CASSFRAGETQYF. CDR3 bases: TGTGCCAGCAGCTTCAGGGCAGGAGAGACCCAGTACTTC.

V and J are TRBV6-5 and TRBJ2-7; 10 bases fit TRBD2. The CDR3 sequence is 15 residues long. Germline lookup yields CDR1 MNHEY and CDR2 SVGAGI. The V segment lost 6 bases and the J segment 4 bases; nucleotides outside the gene matches: 9. The CDR3 DNA is TGTGCCAGCAGCCGCCTACGGACTAGCGGATACGAGCAGTACTTC. The encoded protein is CASSRLRTSGYEQYF.

This chain links TRBV2 with TRBJ2-6, with 7 bases fitting TRBD1. The length of the CDR3 is 18 residues. CDR1 and CDR2 (germline): SNHLY, FYNNEI. Trimming took 5 bases from V and 1 from J; bases not matched to a gene: 11. This CDR3 reads CASSPKTGPSSGANVLTF. The DNA of the CDR3 is TGTGCCAGCAGTCCTAAGACAGGGCCCTCTTCTGGGGCCAACGTCCTGACTTTC.

The V and J genes are TRBV30 and TRBJ1-6, with a possible D match to TRBD1 (5 bases). Germline CDR1 and CDR2: GTSNPN and SVGIG (reference sequence). V was trimmed by 3 bases and J by 7 bases, leaving 16 bases between them. This CDR3 is 15 amino acids long. The CDR3 DNA follows: TGTGCCTGGAGGTCAACCGGGACTGTCAATTCACCCCTCCACTTT. Protein sequence: CAWRSTGTVNSPLHF.

The chain joins TRBV15 to TRBJ2-7; tentative D call: TRBD1 (5 bases). Germline V gene data show CDR1 as LNHNV and CDR2 as YYDKDF (reference sequence). The V gene lost 4 bases and the J gene lost 0 bases, with 13 bases spanning the gap. The length of the CDR3 is 15 residues. CDR3 nucleotide sequence: TGTGCCACCAGCAAAAGGGGCGGCAGCTCCTACGAGCAGTACTTC. Its protein is CATSKRGGSSYEQYF.

The chain is built from TRBV5-1 and TRBJ2-3; TRBD1 matches 7 bases. CDR1 is SGHRS, CDR2 YFSETQ, per germline. This CDR3 spans 16 amino acids. With V trimmed by 0 bases and J by 3 bases, 7 bases remained unmatched. The CDR3 DNA reads as TGCGCCAGCAGCTTGGAATTGGCAGGGGGTACAGATACGCAGTATTTT. Amino acids: CASSLELAGGTDTQYF. Full variable domain (missing parts from reference TRBV5-1 and TRBJ2-3): KAGVTQTPRYLIKTRGQQVTLSCSPISGHRSVSWYQQTPGQGLQFLFEYFSETQRNKGNFPGRFSGRQFSNSRSEMNVSTLELGDSALYLCASSLELAGGTDTQYFGPGTRLTVL.

J is TRBJ1-5 and V is TRBV9; 7 bases map to TRBD1. Trimming removed 0 bases from V and 3 bases from J; junction bases left unmatched: 6. There are 16 residues in the CDR3. The germline CDR1 and CDR2 sequences are SGDLS and YYNGEE. The CDR3 region is CASSVVGGRDNQPQHF. Written as DNA, the CDR3 is TGTGCCAGCAGCGTAGTAGGGGGCCGAGACAATCAGCCCCAGCATTTT. Variable domain in full (rest from reference TRBV9 and TRBJ1-5): DSGVTQTPKHLITATGQRVTLRCSPRSGDLSVYWYQQSLDQGLQFLIQYYNGEERAKGNILERFSAQQFPDLHSELNLSSLELGDSALYFCASSVVGGRDNQPQHFGDGTRLSIL.

This chain joins TRBV18 and TRBJ1-2; D unclear. The CDR3 runs to 14 residues. V lost 2 bases to trimming and J lost 4 bases, with 11 bases between them. Germline V gene sequence: CDR1 KGHSH, CDR2 LQKENI. CDR3 region: CASSPDEGTYGYTF. Here the CDR3 DNA reads TGTGCCAGCTCACCAGATGAGGGTACCTATGGCTACACCTTC.

This CDR3 reads CASSQGRGGYTF. The CDR3, as DNA: TGTGCCAGCAGCCAAGGACGCGGAGGCTACACCTTC. The genes are TRBV3-1 (or the pseudogene TRBV3-2) and TRBJ1-2; D is unresolved. The CDR3 runs 12 residues. V lost 1 base, J lost 8 bases, and 8 bases lay in between. Germline V CDR1 and CDR2: LGHDT, YNNKEL (reference sequence).

The chain recombines TRBV6-2 or TRBV6-3 with TRBJ1-1; D unclear. The CDR3 totals 14 residues. The germline gives CDR1 MNHEY, CDR2 SVGEGT. V dropped 5 bases and J dropped 4 bases, with 14 bases sitting between them. In nucleotides, the CDR3 is TGTGCCAGCAGTCTCCTACATGGGAGCACTGAAGCTTTCTTT. Protein sequence: CASSLLHGSTEAFF.

About this clone itself: Germline is not matched at one junction end, which may reflect a read error. V and J are TRBV6-5 and TRBJ2-1, with 7 bases fitting TRBD2. CDR3 length equals 14 residues. Germline V CDR1 and CDR2: MNHEY, SVGAGI. CDR3 nucleotides: TGTGCCAGCAGTCCCCCTGGACTGGGGGGAGGGAGGGTCTTC. Encoded protein: CASSPPGLGGGRVF.

This clone was recorded at least ten times. The genes are TRBV10-3 and TRBJ2-7, with 12 nucleotides matching TRBD1. The germline gives CDR1 ENHRY, CDR2 SYGVKD. With 4 bases clipped from V and 9 bases from J, the junction kept 10 bases outside the gene matches. CDR3 size: 15 residues. The CDR3 is CAISGGLGQGAGQYF. The DNA of the CDR3 is TGTGCCATCAGTGGGGGCCTGGGACAGGGGGCAGGGCAGTACTTC.

This rearrangement joins TRBV7-9 to TRBJ1-5; D is perhaps TRBD1 (6 bases). V gave up 5 bases and J gave up 0 bases, with 8 bases separating them. Germline values: CDR1 SEHNR, CDR2 FQNEAQ (reference sequence). The CDR3 extends over 14 amino acids. CDR3 amino acids: CASSKTGSNQPQHF. In nucleotides, the CDR3 is TGTGCCAGCAGCAAGACAGGTAGCAATCAGCCCCAGCATTTT.

V and J are TRBV11-2 and TRBJ2-1; 13 bases are a match to TRBD2. Germline CDR1 and CDR2: SGHAT and FQNNGV. The CDR3 is made up of 19 amino acids. The trim removed 5 bases at V and 4 bases at J, leaving 14 bases unmatched. CDR3 coding DNA: TGTGCCAGCAGCCCACTCCGGACTAGCGGGGGCCCAATTTACAATGAGCAGTTCTTC. Translation gives CASSPLRTSGGPIYNEQFF.

This chain uses TRBV9 with TRBJ1-1; D gene ambiguous. The CDR3 runs to 13 residues. Trimming stripped 4 bases from V and 7 bases from J, with 14 bases between. Germline CDR1 is SGDLS and CDR2 is YYNGEE. CDR3 sequence (DNA): TGTGCCAGCAGCAGAGACGGTAGCGGTGAAGCTTTCTTT. Amino acids: CASSRDGSGEAFF.

The rearrangement uses TRBV7-3 and TRBJ2-2; TRBD2 aligns across 10 bases. The CDR3 has 16 residues. The trim removed 2 bases at V and 4 bases at J, leaving 4 bases unmatched. Looked up from germline, CDR1 is SGHTA and CDR2 is FQGTGA. In DNA form, the CDR3 reads TGTGCCAGCAGCTTACAGCGGGGGGGCTCCACCGGGGAGCTGTTTTTT. Translated, it gives CASSLQRGGSTGELFF.

The CDR3: CASRAGLLTYNEQFF. As DNA, the CDR3 is TGTGCCAGTAGAGCAGGCCTACTTACCTACAATGAGCAGTTCTTC. V gene TRBV19 combines with J gene TRBJ2-1; D is unresolved. This CDR3 region has 15 residues. V gave up 6 bases and J gave up 2 bases, with 14 bases separating them. Germline V gene data show CDR1 as LNHDA and CDR2 as SQIVND (reference sequence).

This chain joins TRBV6-5 and TRBJ2-1, with D perhaps matching TRBD1 (6 bases). Between the trimmed V and J ends, which lost 4 bases and 6 bases, there was a span of 16 bases. Germline assignment: CDR1 MNHEY and CDR2 SVGAGI. The CDR3 runs 15 residues. CDR3 sequence reads: CASSLQGESLNEQFF. The CDR3 nucleotides read TGTGCCAGCAGTTTACAGGGTGAGTCCCTCAATGAGCAGTTCTTC.

The chain recombines TRBV30 with TRBJ1-2, with D tentatively TRBD1 (5 bases). Germline-derived CDR1 and CDR2 are GTSNPN and SVGIG (reference sequence). The CDR3 runs to 13 residues. V lost 4 bases to trimming and J lost 5 bases, with 14 bases between them. CDR3 loop: CAWKIGAWYGYTF. Here the CDR3 DNA reads TGTGCCTGGAAAATAGGGGCATGGTATGGCTACACCTTC.